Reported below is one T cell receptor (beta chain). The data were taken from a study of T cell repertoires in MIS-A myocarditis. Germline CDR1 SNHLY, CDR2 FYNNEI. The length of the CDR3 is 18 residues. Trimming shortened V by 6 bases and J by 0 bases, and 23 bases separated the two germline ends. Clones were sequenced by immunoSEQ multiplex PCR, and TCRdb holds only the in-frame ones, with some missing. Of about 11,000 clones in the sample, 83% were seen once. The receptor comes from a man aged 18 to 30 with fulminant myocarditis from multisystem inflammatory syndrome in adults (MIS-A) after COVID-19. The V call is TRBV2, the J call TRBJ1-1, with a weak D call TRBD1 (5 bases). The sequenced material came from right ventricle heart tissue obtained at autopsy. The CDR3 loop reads CASRKPRGPKFMNTEAFF. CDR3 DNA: TGTGCCAGCAGGAAGCCGAGGGGCCCTAAATTCATGAACACTGAAGCTTTCTTT.